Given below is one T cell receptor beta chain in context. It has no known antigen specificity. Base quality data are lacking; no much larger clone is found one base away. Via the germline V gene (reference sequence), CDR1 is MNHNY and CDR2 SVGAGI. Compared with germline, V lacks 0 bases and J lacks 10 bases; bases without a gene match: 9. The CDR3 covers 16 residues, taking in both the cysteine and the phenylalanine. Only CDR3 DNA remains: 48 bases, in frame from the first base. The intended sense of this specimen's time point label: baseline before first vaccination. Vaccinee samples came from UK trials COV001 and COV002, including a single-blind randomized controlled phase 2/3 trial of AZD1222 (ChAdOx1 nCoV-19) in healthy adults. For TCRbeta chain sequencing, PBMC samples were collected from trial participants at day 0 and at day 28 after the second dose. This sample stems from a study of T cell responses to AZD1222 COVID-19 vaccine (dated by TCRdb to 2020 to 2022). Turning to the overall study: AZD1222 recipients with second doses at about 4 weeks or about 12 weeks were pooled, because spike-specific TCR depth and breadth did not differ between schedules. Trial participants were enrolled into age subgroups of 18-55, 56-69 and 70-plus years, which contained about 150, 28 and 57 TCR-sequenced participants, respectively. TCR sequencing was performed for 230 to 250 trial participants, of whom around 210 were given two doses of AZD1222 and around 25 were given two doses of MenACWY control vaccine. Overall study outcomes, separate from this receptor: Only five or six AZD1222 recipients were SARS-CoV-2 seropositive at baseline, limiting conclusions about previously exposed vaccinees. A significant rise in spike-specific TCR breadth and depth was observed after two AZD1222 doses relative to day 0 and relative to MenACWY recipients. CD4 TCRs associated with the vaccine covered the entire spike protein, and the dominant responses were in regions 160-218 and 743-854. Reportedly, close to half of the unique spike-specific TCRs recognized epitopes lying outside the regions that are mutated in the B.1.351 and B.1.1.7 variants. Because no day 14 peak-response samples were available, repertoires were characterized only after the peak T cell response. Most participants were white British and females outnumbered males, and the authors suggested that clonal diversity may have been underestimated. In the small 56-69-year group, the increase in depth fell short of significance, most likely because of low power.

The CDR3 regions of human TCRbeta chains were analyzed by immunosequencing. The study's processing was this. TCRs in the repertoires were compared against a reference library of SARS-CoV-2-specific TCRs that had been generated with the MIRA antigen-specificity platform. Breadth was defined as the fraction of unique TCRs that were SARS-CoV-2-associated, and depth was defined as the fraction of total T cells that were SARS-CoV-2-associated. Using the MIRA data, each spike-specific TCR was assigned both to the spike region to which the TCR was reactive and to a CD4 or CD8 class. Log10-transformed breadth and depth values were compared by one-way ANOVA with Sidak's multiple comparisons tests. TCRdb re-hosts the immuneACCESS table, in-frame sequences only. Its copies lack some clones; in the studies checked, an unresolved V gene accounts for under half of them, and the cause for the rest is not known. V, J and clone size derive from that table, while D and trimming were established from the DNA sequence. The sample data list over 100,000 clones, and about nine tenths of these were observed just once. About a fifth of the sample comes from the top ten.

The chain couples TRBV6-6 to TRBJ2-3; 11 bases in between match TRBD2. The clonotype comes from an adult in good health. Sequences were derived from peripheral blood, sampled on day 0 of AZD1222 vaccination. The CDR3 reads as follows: CASSYSRLAGTYAQYF. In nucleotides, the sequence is TGTGCCAGCAGTTACTCGAGACTAGCGGGGACATACGCGCAGTATTTT.